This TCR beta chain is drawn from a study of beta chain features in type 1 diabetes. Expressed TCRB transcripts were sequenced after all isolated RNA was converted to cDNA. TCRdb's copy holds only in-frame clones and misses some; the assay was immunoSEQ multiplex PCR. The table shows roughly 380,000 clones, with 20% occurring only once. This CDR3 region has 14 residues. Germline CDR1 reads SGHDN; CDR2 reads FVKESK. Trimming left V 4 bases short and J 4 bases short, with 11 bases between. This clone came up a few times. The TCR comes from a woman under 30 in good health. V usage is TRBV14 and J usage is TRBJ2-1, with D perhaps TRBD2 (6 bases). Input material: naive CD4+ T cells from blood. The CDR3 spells CASSLEGAYNEQFF. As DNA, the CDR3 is TGTGCCAGCAGCCTGGAGGGAGCATACAATGAGCAGTTCTTC.